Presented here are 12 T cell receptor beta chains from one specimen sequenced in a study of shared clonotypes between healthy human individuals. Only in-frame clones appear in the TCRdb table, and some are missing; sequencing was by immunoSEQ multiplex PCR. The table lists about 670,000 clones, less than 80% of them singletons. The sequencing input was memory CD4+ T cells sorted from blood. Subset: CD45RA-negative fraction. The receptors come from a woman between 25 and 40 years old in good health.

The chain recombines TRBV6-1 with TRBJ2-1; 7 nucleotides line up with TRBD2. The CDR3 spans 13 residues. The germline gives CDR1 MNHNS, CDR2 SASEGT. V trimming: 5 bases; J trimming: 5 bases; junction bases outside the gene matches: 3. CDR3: CASSREGHNEQFF. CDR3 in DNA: TGTGCCAGCAGTAGGGAGGGCCACAATGAGCAGTTCTTC.

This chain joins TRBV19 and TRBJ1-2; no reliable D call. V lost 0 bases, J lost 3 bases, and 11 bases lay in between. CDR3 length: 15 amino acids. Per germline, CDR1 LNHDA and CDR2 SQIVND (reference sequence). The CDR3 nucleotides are TGTGCCAGTAGTATAGAGGAGGGAGTCGACTATGGCTACACCTTC. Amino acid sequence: CASSIEEGVDYGYTF.

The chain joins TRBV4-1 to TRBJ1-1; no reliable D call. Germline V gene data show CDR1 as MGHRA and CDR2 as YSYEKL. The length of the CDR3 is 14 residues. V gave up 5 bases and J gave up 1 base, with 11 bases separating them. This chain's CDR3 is CASSEVDGNTEAFF. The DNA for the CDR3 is TGCGCCAGCAGCGAAGTGGACGGGAACACTGAAGCTTTCTTT.

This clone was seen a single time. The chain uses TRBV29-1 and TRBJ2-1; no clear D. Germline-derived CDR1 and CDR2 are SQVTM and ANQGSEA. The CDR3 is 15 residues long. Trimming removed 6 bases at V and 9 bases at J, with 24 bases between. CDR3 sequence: CSVGLWGMGTSEQFF. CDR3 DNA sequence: TGCAGCGTAGGCCTTTGGGGAATGGGCACAAGTGAGCAGTTCTTC.

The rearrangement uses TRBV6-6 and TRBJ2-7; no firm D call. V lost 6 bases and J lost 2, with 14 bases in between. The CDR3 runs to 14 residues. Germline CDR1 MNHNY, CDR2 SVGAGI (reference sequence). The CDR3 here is CASRLGPGAYEQYF. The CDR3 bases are TGTGCCAGCAGGCTCGGTCCAGGCGCCTACGAGCAGTACTTC.

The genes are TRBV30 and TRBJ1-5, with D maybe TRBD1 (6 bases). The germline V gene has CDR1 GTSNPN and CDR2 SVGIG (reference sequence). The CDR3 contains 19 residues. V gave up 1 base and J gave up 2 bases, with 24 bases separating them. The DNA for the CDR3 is TGTGCCTGGAGTGCGGGACACGGGGGAGTTCTCGCCGGCAATCAGCCCCAGCATTTT. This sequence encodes CAWSAGHGGVLAGNQPQHF.

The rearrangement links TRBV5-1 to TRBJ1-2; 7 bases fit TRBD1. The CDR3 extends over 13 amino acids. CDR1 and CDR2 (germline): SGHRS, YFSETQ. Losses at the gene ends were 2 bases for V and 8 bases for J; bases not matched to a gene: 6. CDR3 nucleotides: TGCGCCAGCAGCTTAGGCAGGGGGGAAGGCTACACCTTC. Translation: CASSLGRGEGYTF.

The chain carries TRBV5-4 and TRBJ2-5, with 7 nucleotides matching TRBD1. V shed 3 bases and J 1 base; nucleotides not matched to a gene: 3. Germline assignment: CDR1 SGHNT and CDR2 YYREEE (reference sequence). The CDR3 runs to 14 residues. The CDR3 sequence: CASSYGTAQETQYF. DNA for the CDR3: TGTGCCAGCAGCTACGGGACAGCCCAAGAGACCCAGTACTTC. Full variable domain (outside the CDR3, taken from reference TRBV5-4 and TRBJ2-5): ETGVTQSPTHLIKTRGQQVTLRCSSQSGHNTVSWYQQALGQGPQFIFQYYREEENGRGNFPPRFSGLQFPNYSSELNVNALELDDSALYLCASSYGTAQETQYFGPGTRLLVL.

The CDR3 sequence: CASSGLYSNQPQHF. In nucleotides, the CDR3 is TGTGCCAGCAGTGGACTTTATAGCAATCAGCCCCAGCATTTT. V usage is TRBV2 and J usage is TRBJ1-5; no clear D. Germline CDR1 reads SNHLY; CDR2 reads FYNNEI. This CDR3 is built from 14 residues. Trimming took 4 bases from V and 0 from J, leaving 7 bases between them.

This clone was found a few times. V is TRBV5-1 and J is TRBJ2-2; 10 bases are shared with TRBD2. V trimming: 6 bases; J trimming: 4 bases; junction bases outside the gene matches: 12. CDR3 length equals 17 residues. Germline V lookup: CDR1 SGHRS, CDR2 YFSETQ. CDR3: CASTLGTSAALTGELFF. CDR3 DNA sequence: TGCGCCAGCACCCTTGGGACTAGCGCTGCTCTCACCGGGGAGCTGTTTTTT.

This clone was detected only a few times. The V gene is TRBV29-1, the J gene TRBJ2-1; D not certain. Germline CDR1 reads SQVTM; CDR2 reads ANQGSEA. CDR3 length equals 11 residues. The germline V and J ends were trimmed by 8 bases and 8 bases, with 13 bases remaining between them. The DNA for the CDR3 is TGCAGCCCCGGTAGTAGGGATGAGCAGTTCTTC. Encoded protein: CSPGSRDEQFF.

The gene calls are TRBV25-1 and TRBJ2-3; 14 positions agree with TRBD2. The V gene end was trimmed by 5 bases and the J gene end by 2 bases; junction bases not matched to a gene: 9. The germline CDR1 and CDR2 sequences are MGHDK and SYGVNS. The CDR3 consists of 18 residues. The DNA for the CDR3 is TGTGCCAGCAGTTCAGAGGGACTAGCGGGAGTCCACACAGATACGCAGTATTTT. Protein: CASSSEGLAGVHTDTQYF.